The present T cell receptor beta chain was sequenced within a study of T cell responses to AZD1222 COVID-19 vaccine. Regarding the study as a whole: Among the donors, most were white British and more were female, and clonal diversity was possibly underestimated.

About this clone: Its antigen is as yet unknown.

Only in-frame clones appear in the TCRdb table, and some are missing; sequencing was by immunoSEQ multiplex PCR. The repertoire holds 150,000 to 200,000 clones, with about 90% as singletons. This sample comprised peripheral blood, obtained on day 0 of AZD1222 vaccination. The sequence came from an adult in good health.

This CDR3 is CSASVRTGGYEQYF. The CDR3 DNA is TGCAGTGCTAGTGTCCGGACAGGGGGTTACGAGCAGTACTTC. The genes are TRBV20-1 and TRBJ2-7; TRBD1 agrees at 10 bases. V dropped 3 bases and J dropped 4; count of bases not matched to a gene: 6. Germline CDR1 reads DFQATT; CDR2 reads SNEGSKA (reference sequence). This CDR3 is 14 amino acids long.